This TCR beta chain was identified in a study of blood T cell repertoires in COVID-19. Overall study: Sites in the United States, Italy and Spain provided acute and convalescent COVID-19 samples. Sources were T cells, B-cell-depleted T cells, or PBMCs; the material itself was cDNA or gDNA.

J lost 4 bases, V lost 4 bases, and 8 bases had no gene match. Germline CDR1 is LGHNT and CDR2 is FRNRAP. The CDR3 covers 15 residues. Symptom resolution, clearance, or two negative PCRs marked donors in Cohort 3 as recovered. In the original processing: Amplification from reference gene primers served as the basis for estimated nucleated cell counts. Measured with immunoSEQ multiplex PCR; TCRdb has only the in-frame clones, and not every one. V and J calls and clone size are as listed in that table; D and trimming were resolved from the DNA. Of a few hundred thousand clones detected, around nine tenths appear once; the ten largest clones hold about 2%.

The chain joins TRBV12-5 to TRBJ2-5; 8 bases match TRBD2. The origin of this receptor is a woman aged 35 to 49 who had recovered from COVID-19. Sequences were obtained from PBMCs or T cells enriched from blood (not recorded which). CDR3 protein: CASGWREAEGETQYF. The CDR3 DNA is TGTGCTAGTGGTTGGCGGGAGGCCGAGGGAGAGACCCAGTACTTC.